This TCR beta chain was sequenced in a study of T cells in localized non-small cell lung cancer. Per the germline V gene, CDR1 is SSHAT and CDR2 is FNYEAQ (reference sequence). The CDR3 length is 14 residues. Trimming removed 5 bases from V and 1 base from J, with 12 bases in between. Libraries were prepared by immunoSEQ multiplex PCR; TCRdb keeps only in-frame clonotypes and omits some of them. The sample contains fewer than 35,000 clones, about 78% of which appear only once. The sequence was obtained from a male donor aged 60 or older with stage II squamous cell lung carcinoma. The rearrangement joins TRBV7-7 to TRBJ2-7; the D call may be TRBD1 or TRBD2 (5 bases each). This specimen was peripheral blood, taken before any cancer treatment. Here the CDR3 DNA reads TGTGCCAGCAGCCCCCGGGACGGGTCCTACGAGCAGTACTTC. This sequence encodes CASSPRDGSYEQYF.